This T cell receptor (beta chain) was captured in a study of cytomegalovirus exposure and HLA in healthy donors (dated by TCRdb to 2016 to 2017). Broadly, across the study: According to a later analysis, the roughly 120 validation repertoires were produced on the same platform as the roughly 600 repertoires of the first cohort. The study aimed to test whether cataloging public T cell receptors could reveal signatures of past pathogen exposure. Besides the first cohort of 666 subjects, a separate validation cohort made up of roughly 120 different subjects was used. The study combined high-throughput TCR immunosequencing, statistical association of individual TCRs with disease status, and machine learning to predict cytomegalovirus infection status. The full study reports these points: The classifier was reported to diagnose cytomegalovirus status with high specificity and sensitivity in both the original and validation cohorts. Subsequent analysis determined that TCRs grouped into clusters in the first cohort also showed a tendency toward co-occurrence across the roughly 120 validation repertoires, and 85% to 95% of cluster scores exceeded 0. In vitro tests confirmed that a few of the cytomegalovirus-associated TCR beta chains recognize cytomegalovirus antigens. Most TCR sequences were observed very rarely across donors, whereas some public TCRs were present in many individuals. The study listed approximately 150 TCR beta chains as associated with cytomegalovirus. The authors suggested that the approach could potentially be generalized to other disease states and immunological phenotypes. A later analysis had no HLA typing for the validation cohort, so co-occurrence there was scored across all 120 or so repertoires.

Receptors were amplified or captured by the immunoSEQ multiplex PCR assay. Regarding the original processing steps: To diagnose cytomegalovirus status from the catalog of TCR beta chain sequences, a statistical classification framework was built. TCRdb carries this immuneACCESS record with in-frame sequences only. Its versions omit some clonotypes, under half of them owing to an unresolved V gene in the studies checked, with the rest unexplained. D and trimming were read from the DNA, whereas the V and J calls and clone size are those reported in that table. For this sample there are about 160,000 clones; nearly 90% appear just once. The top ten constitute 10% of the sample. In regard to this clone: There is no known antigen for this receptor. One base away there is no much larger clone; base qualities are not given.

Inclusive of the bounding cysteine and phenylalanine, the CDR3 is 17 residues long. Kept here is only the CDR3 DNA, which spans 51 bases and is read in frame from base 1. The donors belonged to the validation cohort of about 120 subjects, which was separate from the approximately 700-subject first cohort. The sample was PBMCs. This receptor chain uses TRBV21-1 and TRBJ2-1; the DNA was not used to check the table's D call, TRBD2. TRBV21-1 counts as a pseudogene. The TCR originated in a woman under 30 in good health and CMV-seropositive. This receptor carries the CDR3 CASSKPISSSSYNEQFF. The sequence in DNA is TGTGCCAGCAGCAAACCGATATCGTCGAGCTCCTACAATGAGCAGTTCTTC.